Below, 14 T cell receptor beta chains from the same sample are listed, as sequenced in a study of tumor and adjacent non-tumor tissue in lung cancer. No cell sorting was done before RNA was extracted from the tissue. Three rounds of nested PCR, following a modified ARM-PCR protocol, produced the TCRbeta library. From the multiplex PCR reads, TCRdb called clonotypes with MiXCR, one entry per CDR3 protein. The top ten hold approximately 25% of the sample, which has about 200,000 distinct CDR3 sequences, 60% to 85% seen once. Sequences were obtained from lung tumor tissue. These receptors came from a man aged 55 to 69 with non-small cell lung cancer.

Of note for this clonotype: A read error may account for a junction end that differs from germline. The V gene is TRBV11-2, the J gene TRBJ1-1; the match to TRBD1 covers 8 bases. CDR1 SGHAT and CDR2 FQNNGV come from the germline V gene. CDR3 length: 14 amino acids. CDR3 residues: CAISPGQGRKEAFF. CDR3 sequence (DNA): TGTGCCATCAGCCCTGGACAGGGCCGGAAAGAAGCTTTCTTT.

This chain joins TRBV6-2 or TRBV6-3 and TRBJ2-7; 9 bases fit TRBD1. Germline CDR1 is MNHEY and CDR2 is SVGEGT. CDR3 length: 14 amino acids. V was clipped by 2 bases and J by 6 bases; unmatched bases: 5. The CDR3 DNA follows: TGTGCCAGCAGTTACAGGACAGGGGTTCCCGAGCAGTACTTC. Translation gives CASSYRTGVPEQYF.

This chain links TRBV29-1 with TRBJ2-3, with D possibly being TRBD2 (7 bases). The V gene's germline CDR1 is SQVTM and CDR2 ANQGSEA. The CDR3 consists of 15 residues. Trimming removed 5 bases at V and 4 bases at J, with 19 bases between. Here the CDR3 DNA reads TGCAGCGTTATGCTAGTGGGGGGGCGGTCAGATACGCAGTATTTT. Amino acids: CSVMLVGGRSDTQYF.

There are a few counts of this clonotype. The rearrangement uses TRBV29-1 and TRBJ2-5, with D perhaps being TRBD1 or TRBD2 (5 bases each). The CDR3 spans 14 residues. The germline V gene has CDR1 SQVTM and CDR2 ANQGSEA. Trimming removed 1 base at V and 2 bases at J, with 11 bases between. The CDR3 protein is CSVEVWDRQETQYF. The CDR3 nucleotides read TGCAGCGTTGAAGTATGGGACCGACAAGAGACCCAGTACTTC.

With regard to this clonotype: One end of the junction varies from germline; a read error may be responsible. The chain employs TRBV11-3 and TRBJ1-6, with D uncertain. In germline, CDR1 is SGHNT, CDR2 YENEEA. This CDR3 contains 14 residues. CDR3 nucleotide sequence: TGTGCCAGAACCCGGACGGCGGGAGATTCACGCCTCCACTTT. Amino acids: CARTRTAGDSRLHF.

As for this clonotype: Possible read error: a much larger clone is one base away. The chain recombines TRBV29-1 with TRBJ1-2, with unresolved D. CDR3 length: 15 residues. CDR1 and CDR2 from the germline V gene are SQVTM and ANQGSEA. Trimming pared 0 bases from V and 8 bases from J, leaving 19 bases between. This CDR3 reads CSVEDQPGRSQGYTF. In DNA form, the CDR3 reads TGCAGCGTTGAAGATCAGCCTGGGAGATCGCAGGGCTACACCTTC. Combining the CDR3 with reference TRBV29-1 and TRBJ1-2 gives the whole variable domain SAVISQKPSRDICQRGTSLTIQCQVDSQVTMMFWYRQQPGQSLTLIATANQGSEATYESGFVIDKFPISRPNLTFSTLTVSNMSPEDSSIYLCSVEDQPGRSQGYTFGSGTRLTVV.

In this sample, this clonotype turned up once. Written as DNA, the CDR3 is TGCGCCAGCAATGATGAGACTAGCGGCCCTGGGAAGCAGTATTTT. Its translation: CASNDETSGPGKQYF. This sequence joins TRBV10-2 and TRBJ2-3, with TRBD2 matching over 9 bases. Germline V lookup: CDR1 WSHSY, CDR2 SAAADI. This CDR3 contains 15 residues. V shed 7 bases and J 11 bases; nucleotides not matched to a gene: 16.

This clonotype was counted a few times. The chain joins TRBV6-5 to TRBJ1-2, with TRBD1 as a possible D gene (5 bases). This CDR3 spans 14 amino acids. V lost 7 bases and J lost 8, with 20 bases in between. The germline CDR1 and CDR2 sequences are MNHEY and SVGAGI. The CDR3 sequence: CASIDTTGARGYTF. For the CDR3, the DNA is TGTGCCAGCATTGATACAACTGGGGCGAGGGGCTACACCTTC.

The chain joins TRBV20-1 to TRBJ1-5, with D perhaps matching TRBD1 (6 bases). Deletions cut 7 bases from V and 2 bases from J, with 18 bases between. The CDR3 totals 15 residues. In germline, CDR1 is DFQATT, CDR2 SNEGSKA (reference sequence). The CDR3 sequence: CSVGFRGSGNQPQHF. The CDR3, as DNA: TGCAGTGTTGGGTTCAGGGGTTCCGGCAATCAGCCCCAGCATTTT.

About this clonotype: Germline is not matched at one junction end, which may reflect a read error. This rearrangement joins TRBV5-4 to TRBJ1-2; 9 nucleotides agree with TRBD1. The CDR3 is made up of 14 amino acids. In germline, CDR1 is SGHNT, CDR2 YYREEE (reference sequence). The CDR3 spells CASSLGTGVYGYIF. DNA of the CDR3: TGTGCCAGCAGCTTGGGGACAGGGGTATATGGCTACATCTTC.

In regard to this clonotype: This may come from a read error, since a much larger clone is one base off. The V gene is TRBV20-1, the J gene TRBJ2-7; tentatively, D is TRBD2 (6 bases). Trimming cost V 6 bases and J 3 bases, with 12 bases left between them. CDR1 DFQATT and CDR2 SNEGSKA come from the germline V gene (reference sequence). This CDR3 is 12 amino acids long. In DNA, the CDR3 is TGCAGTGCGCAACCGGAGGGCTACGAGCAGTACTTC. It specifies CSAQPEGYEQYF.

This clonotype was seen only a few times. One junction end disagrees with the germline gene, perhaps due to a read error. This rearrangement joins TRBV20-1 to TRBJ2-7, with TRBD1 as a possible D gene (6 bases). CDR1 and CDR2 from the germline V gene are DFQATT and SNEGSKA (reference sequence). CDR3 length: 14 residues. Here the CDR3 reads CSVREGGPSAEQYF. The CDR3, as DNA: TGCAGTGTTAGAGAAGGGGGACCCTCGGCCGAGCAGTACTTC.

This chain joins TRBV6-2 or TRBV6-3 and TRBJ2-2, with D perhaps assigned TRBD1 or TRBD2 (5 bases each). Germline V gene lookup returns CDR1 MNHEY and CDR2 SVGEGT. CDR3 length: 14 amino acids. The V and J ends lost 8 bases and 3 bases respectively, with 13 bases between them. CDR3 DNA: TGTGCCAGCTGGCTTAGAGGGGACACCGGGGAGCTGTTTTTT. Protein: CASWLRGDTGELFF.

This clonotype has just one count. The chain employs TRBV20-1 and TRBJ2-7, with D possibly being TRBD1 (5 bases). Per the germline V gene, CDR1 is DFQATT and CDR2 is SNEGSKA (reference sequence). Trimming removed 5 bases at V and 2 bases at J, with 16 bases between. The CDR3 length is 14 residues. Here the CDR3 reads CSASSDIYPYEQYF. CDR3 in DNA: TGCAGTGCTTCCTCGGACATATACCCCTACGAGCAGTACTTC.